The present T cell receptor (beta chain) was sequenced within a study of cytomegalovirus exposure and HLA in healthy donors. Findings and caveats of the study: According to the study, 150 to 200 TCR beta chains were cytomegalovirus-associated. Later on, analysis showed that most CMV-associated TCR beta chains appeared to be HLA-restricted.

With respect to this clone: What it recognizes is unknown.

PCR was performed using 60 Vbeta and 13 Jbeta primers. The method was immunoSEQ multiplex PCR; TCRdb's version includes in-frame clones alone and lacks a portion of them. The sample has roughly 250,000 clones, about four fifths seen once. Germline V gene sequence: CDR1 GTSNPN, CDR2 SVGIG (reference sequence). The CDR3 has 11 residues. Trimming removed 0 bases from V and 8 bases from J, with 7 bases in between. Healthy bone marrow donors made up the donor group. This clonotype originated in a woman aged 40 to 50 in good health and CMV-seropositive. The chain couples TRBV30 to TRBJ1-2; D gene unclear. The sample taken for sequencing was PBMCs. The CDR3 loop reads CAWSVEGGYTF. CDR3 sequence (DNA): TGTGCCTGGAGTGTAGAGGGCGGCTACACCTTC.